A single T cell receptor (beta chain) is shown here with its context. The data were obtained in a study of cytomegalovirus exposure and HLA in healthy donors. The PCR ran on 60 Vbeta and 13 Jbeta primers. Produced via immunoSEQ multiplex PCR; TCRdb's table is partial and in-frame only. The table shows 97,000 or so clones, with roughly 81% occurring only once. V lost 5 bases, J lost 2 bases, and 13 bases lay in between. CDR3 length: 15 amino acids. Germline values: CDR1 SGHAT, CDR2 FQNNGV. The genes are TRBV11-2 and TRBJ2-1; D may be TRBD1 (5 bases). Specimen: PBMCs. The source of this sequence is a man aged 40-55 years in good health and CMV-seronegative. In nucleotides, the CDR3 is TGTGCCAGCAGCGGTGAAGGGGAAACCTACAATGAGCAGTTCTTC. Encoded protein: CASSGEGETYNEQFF.